Here is one T cell receptor beta chain with its context. These data originate in a study of blood T cell repertoires in COVID-19. Authors' data handling: Nucleated cell counts were estimated from reference gene primer amplification. Data came from immunoSEQ multiplex PCR; TCRdb stores just in-frame clones and leaves some out. V and J calls and clone size come straight from that table; D and trimming were deduced from the DNA. Of a few hundred thousand clones in the sample, around 87% were seen once. Germline-derived CDR1 and CDR2 are SGHRS and YFSETQ. Losses at the gene ends were 0 bases for V and 3 bases for J; bases not matched to a gene: 6. The CDR3 consists of 16 residues.

The V call is TRBV5-1, the J call TRBJ1-1, with 9 bases lining up with TRBD1. The sequenced sample consisted of peripheral blood. This clonotype was obtained from a woman between 45 and 60 years old with acute or convalescent COVID-19. The CDR3 is CASSLAGQGLDTEAFF. The CDR3 region has the DNA TGCGCCAGCAGCTTGGCCGGACAGGGGCTCGACACTGAAGCTTTCTTT.